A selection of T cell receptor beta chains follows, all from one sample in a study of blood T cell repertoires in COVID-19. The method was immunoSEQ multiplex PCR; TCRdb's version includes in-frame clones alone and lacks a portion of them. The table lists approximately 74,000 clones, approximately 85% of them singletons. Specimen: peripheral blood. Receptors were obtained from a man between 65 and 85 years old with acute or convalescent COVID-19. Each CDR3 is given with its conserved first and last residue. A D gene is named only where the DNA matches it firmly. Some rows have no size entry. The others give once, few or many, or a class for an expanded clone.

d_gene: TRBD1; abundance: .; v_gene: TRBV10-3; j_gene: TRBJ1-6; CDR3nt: TGTGCCATCAGAGACTGGACAGGGGGAGGTAATTCACCCCTCCACTTT; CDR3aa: CAIRDWTGGGNSPLHF
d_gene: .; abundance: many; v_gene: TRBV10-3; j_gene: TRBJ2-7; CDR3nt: TGTGCCATCAGTGAGGGGGGCGACCTCTACGAGCAGTACTTC; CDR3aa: CAISEGGDLYEQYF
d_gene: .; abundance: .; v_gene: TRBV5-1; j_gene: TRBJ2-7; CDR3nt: TGCGCCAGCAGCCTTTATGGGCGCGAGACCTACGAGCAGTACTTC; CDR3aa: CASSLYGRETYEQYF
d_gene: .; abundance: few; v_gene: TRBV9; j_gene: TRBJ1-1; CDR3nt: TGTGCCAGCAGCGTAGAATCCCAGGGAGGTTTAGAGACTGAAGCTTTCTTT; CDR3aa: CASSVESQGGLETEAFF
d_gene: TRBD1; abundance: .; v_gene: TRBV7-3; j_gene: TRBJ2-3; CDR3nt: TGTGCCAGCAGCAGGGGGCACCCAGATACGCAGTATTTT; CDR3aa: CASSRGHPDTQYF
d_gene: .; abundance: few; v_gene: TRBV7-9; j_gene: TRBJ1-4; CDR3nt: TGTGCCAGCAGCCGCAGTGCAACTAATGAAAAACTGTTTTTT; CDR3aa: CASSRSATNEKLFF
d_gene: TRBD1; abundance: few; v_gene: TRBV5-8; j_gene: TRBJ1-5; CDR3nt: TGTGCCAGCAGCTCGGGACAGGGGGCCGGTCAGCCCCAGCAATTT; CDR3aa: CASSSGQGAGQPQQF
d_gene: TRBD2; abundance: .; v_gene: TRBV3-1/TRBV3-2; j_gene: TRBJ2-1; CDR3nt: TGTGCCAGCAGCCAGCCCCTAGCGGGAGTAAATGAGCAGTTCTTC; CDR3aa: CASSQPLAGVNEQFF
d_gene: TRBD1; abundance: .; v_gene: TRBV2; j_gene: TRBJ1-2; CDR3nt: TGTGCCAGCGGGACAGCTTATGGCTACACCTTC; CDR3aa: CASGTAYGYTF
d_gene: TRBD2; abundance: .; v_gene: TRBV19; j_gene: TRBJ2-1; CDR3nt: TGTGCCAGTAGCCTTAGTCCACCGGGACTAGTAGGCTCGAATGAGCAGTTCTTC; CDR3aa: CASSLSPPGLVGSNEQFF
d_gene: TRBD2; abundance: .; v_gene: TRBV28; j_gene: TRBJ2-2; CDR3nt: TGTGCCAGCAGTTTATATCCTAGCGGACTGAACACCGGGGAGCTGTTTTTT; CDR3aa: CASSLYPSGLNTGELFF
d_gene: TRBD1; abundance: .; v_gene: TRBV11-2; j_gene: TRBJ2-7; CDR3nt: TGTGCCAGCAGCTTAGAACAGGGGGCCTACGAGCAGTACTTC; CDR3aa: CASSLEQGAYEQYF
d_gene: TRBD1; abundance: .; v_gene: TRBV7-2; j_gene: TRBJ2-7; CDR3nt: TGTGCCAGCAGCTACCGGGGGACAGGCCTCTACGAGCAGTACTTC; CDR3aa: CASSYRGTGLYEQYF
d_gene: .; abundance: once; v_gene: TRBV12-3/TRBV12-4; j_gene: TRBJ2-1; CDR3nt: TGTGCCAGCAGTCGTAGGGGGGAGCAGTTCTTC; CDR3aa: CASSRRGEQFF
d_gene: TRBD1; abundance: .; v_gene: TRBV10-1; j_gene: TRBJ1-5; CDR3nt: TGCGCCAAAAGGACAGGTTCCAATCAGCCCCAGCATTTT; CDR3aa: CAKRTGSNQPQHF
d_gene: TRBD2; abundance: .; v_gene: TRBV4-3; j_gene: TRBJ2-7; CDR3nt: TGCGCCAGCAGCCAAGTGCTAGCGGGAGGCGAGCAGTACTTC; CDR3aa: CASSQVLAGGEQYF
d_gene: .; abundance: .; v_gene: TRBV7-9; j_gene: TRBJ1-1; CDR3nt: TGTGCCAGCATCCTCGACAGAAGGAACACTGAAGCTTTCTTT; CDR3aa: CASILDRRNTEAFF
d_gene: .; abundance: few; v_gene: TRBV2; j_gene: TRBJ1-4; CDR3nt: TGTGCCAGCACTGCCGGGACACTCCTGTTTTTT; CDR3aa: CASTAGTLLFF
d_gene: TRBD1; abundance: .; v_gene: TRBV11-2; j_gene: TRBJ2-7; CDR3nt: TGTGCCAGCAGCTTAGATCAGGTGGGACAGGGGGTCTACGAGCAGTACTTC; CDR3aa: CASSLDQVGQGVYEQYF
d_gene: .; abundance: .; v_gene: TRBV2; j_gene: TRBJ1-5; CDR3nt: TGTGCCAGCAATAGCTATAGCAATCAGCCCCAGCATTTT; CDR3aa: CASNSYSNQPQHF
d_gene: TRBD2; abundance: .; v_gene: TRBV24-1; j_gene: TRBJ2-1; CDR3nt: TGTGCCACCAGTGATCTCAGCGGGGGGCCGAGTAATGAGCAGTTCTTC; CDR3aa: CATSDLSGGPSNEQFF
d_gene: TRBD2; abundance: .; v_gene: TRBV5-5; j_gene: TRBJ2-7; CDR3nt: TGTGCCAGCAGCTTTGAGGGCGGGAGCGCCTCCTACGAGCAGTACTTC; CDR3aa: CASSFEGGSASYEQYF
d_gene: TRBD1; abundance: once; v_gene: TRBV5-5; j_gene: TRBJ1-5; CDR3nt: TGTGCCAGCAGCTTGTACAGGGGGAATCAGCCCCAGCATTTT; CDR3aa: CASSLYRGNQPQHF
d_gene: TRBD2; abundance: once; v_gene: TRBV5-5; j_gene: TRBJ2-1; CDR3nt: TGTGCCAGCAGCTTCCGGAGCCCGGGACTAGCTGATGAGCAGTTCTTC; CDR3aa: CASSFRSPGLADEQFF
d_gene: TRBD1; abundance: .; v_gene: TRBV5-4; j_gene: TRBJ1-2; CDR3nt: TGTGCCATCCCATCTAGGGGGCAGGGCTACACCTTC; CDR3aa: CAIPSRGQGYTF
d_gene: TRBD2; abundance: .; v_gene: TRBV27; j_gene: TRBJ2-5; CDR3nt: TGTGCCAGCAGTTGGGGGACTAGCGGGGGGGAGACCCAGTACTTC; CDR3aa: CASSWGTSGGETQYF
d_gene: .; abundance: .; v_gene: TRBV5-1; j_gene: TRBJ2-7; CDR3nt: TGCGCCAGCAGCATTACACCGAAGAACTACGAGCAGTACTTC; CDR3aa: CASSITPKNYEQYF
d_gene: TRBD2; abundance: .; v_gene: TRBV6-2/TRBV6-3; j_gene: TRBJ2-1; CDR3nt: TGTGCCAGCAGTTACTCGATGCGGGAGGTTGTTGATGAGCAGTTCTTC; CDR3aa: CASSYSMREVVDEQFF
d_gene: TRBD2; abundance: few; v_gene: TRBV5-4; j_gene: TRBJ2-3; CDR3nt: TGTGCCAGCAGCTTCCGGGGGGGCGCAGATACGCAGTATTTT; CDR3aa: CASSFRGGADTQYF
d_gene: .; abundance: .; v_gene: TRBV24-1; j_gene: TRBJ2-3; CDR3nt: TGTGCCACCAGGTCGAGAGTTACGCAGTATTTT; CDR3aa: CATRSRVTQYF
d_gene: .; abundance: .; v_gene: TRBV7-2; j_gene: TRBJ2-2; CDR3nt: TGTGCCAGCAGCTTAGCCGGGGGATACACCGGGGAGCTGTTTTTT; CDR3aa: CASSLAGGYTGELFF
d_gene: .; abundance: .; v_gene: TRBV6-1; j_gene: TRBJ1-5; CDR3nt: TGTGCCAGCAGTGAAATTCGGTTTCGCGATCAGCCCCAGCATTTT; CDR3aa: CASSEIRFRDQPQHF
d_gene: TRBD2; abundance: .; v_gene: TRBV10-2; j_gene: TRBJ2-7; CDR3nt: TGCGCCAGCGGACTAGCGGGGGCGCTAAGCTACGAGCAGTACTTC; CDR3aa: CASGLAGALSYEQYF
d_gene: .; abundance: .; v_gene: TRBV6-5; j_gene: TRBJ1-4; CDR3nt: TGTGCCAGCAGACTAACTCCAACTAATGAAAAACTGTTTTTT; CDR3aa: CASRLTPTNEKLFF
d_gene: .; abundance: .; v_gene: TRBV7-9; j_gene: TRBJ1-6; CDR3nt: TGTGCCAGCAGCTTAGACGGGGCCTATAATTCACCCCTCCACTTT; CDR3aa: CASSLDGAYNSPLHF
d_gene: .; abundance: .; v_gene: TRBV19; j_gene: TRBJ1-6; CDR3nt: TGTGCCAGTACCATGGGCGCAGGGGTCAATTCACCCCTCCACTTT; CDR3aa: CASTMGAGVNSPLHF
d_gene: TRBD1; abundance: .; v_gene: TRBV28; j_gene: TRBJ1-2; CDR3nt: TGTGCCAGCAGTAGTACCGGGACAGGGAGAGGCTACACCTTC; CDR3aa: CASSSTGTGRGYTF
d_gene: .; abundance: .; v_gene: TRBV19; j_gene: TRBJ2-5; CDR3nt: TGTGCCAGTAGTATATCGGGAGAGACCCAGTACTTC; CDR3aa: CASSISGETQYF
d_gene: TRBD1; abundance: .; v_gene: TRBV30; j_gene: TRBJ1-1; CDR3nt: TGTGCCTACAAACTCCGGGACAGGGTAAGGAACACTGAAGCTTTCTTT; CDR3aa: CAYKLRDRVRNTEAFF
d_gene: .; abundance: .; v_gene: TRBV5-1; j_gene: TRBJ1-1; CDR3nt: TGCGCCAGCAGCTATGGGGACGAGGAGGGCACTGAAGCTTTCTTT; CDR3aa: CASSYGDEEGTEAFF
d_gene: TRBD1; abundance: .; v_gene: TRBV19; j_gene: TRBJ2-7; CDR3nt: TGTGCCAGTAAAAAAGGGGGCACACCGACCTACGAGCAGTACTTC; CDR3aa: CASKKGGTPTYEQYF
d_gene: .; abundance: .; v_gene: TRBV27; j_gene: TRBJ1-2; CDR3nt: TGTGCCAGCAGTTACAAGGGGGGGACTGGCTACACCTTC; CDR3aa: CASSYKGGTGYTF
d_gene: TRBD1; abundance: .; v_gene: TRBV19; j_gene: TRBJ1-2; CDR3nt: TGTGCCAGTAGTCCATACACAGGGGCTTATCGTGGCTACACCTTC; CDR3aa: CASSPYTGAYRGYTF
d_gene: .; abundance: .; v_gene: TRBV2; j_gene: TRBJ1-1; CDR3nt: TGTGCCAGCAGTGAATATTATTTGTCACTACAGGGCCGCGGGTCTTTCTTT; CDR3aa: CASSEYYLSLQGRGSFF
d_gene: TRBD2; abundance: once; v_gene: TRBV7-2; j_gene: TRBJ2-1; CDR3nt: TGTGCCAGCAGCTCTCTAGCGGGGGGTTACAATGAGCAGTTCTTC; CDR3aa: CASSSLAGGYNEQFF
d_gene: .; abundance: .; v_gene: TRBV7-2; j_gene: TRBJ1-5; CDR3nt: TGTGCCAGCAGCTTAGAGCAAAATCAGCCCCAGCATTTT; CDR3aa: CASSLEQNQPQHF
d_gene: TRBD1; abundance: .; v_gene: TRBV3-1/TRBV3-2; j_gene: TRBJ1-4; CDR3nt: TGTGCCAGCAGCCCCGGCGGGACAGGGTCTGAAAAACTGTTTTTT; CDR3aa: CASSPGGTGSEKLFF
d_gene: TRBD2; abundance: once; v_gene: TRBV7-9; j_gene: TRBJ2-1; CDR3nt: TGTGCCAGCAGCTTAGGGCTAGCGGGGATTAACAATGAGCAGTTCTTC; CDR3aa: CASSLGLAGINNEQFF
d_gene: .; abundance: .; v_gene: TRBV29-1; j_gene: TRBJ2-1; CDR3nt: TGCAGCGGCAAACTACACGATGAGCAGTTCTTC; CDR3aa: CSGKLHDEQFF
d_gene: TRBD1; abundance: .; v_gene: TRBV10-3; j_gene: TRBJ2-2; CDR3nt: TGTGCCTCACGACAGGGAGCCGAAACCGGGGAGCTGTTTTTT; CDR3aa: CASRQGAETGELFF
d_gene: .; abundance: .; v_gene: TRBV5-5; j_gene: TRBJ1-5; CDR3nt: TGTGCCAGCAGCTTGACAGACAGCAATCAGCCCCAGCATTTT; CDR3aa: CASSLTDSNQPQHF
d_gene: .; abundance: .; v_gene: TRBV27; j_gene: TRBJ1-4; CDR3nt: TGTGCCAGCAGTTTATGGCAGAATGAAAAACTGTTTTTT; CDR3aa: CASSLWQNEKLFF
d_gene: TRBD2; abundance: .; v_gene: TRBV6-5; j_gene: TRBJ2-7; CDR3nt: TGTGCCAGCAGGATCTCTAGCGGCTCCTACGAGCAGTACTTC; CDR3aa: CASRISSGSYEQYF